The source of this TCR beta chain is a study of blood T cell repertoires in COVID-19. At the level of the study: Sources were T cells, B-cell-depleted T cells, or PBMCs; the material itself was cDNA or gDNA.

Trimming took 3 bases from V and 1 from J, leaving 10 bases between them. The CDR3 is 14 amino acids. Germline CDR1 reads LGHDT; CDR2 reads YNNKEL (reference sequence). Here immunoSEQ multiplex PCR was the method, and the copy in TCRdb shows in-frame clones only, minus some. Found here are some 80,000 clones, around 84% of them singletons; the top ten hold about 11%. The sequence derives from a human donor in a cohort sampled during active COVID-19. This chain links TRBV3-1 (or the pseudogene TRBV3-2) with TRBJ2-7; no clear D. Sequencing was done on a sample of peripheral blood. The CDR3 bases are TGTGCCAGCAGCCAGTCTAGATGGTCCTACGAGCAGTACTTC. Amino acids: CASSQSRWSYEQYF.